The T cell receptor beta chain described here comes from a study of molecular identifiers for immune sequencing clone quantification. V was cut by 1 base and J by 1 base, with 31 bases left in between. CDR3 length: 22 amino acids. Germline lookup yields CDR1 SGHVS and CDR2 FQNEAQ. One entry per CDR3 protein results from TCRdb running MiXCR on the PCR reads. Of about half a million distinct CDR3 sequences in the sample, less than 30% were seen once. V usage is TRBV7-8 and J usage is TRBJ1-2; D is unclear. The sample taken for sequencing was naive CD8+ T cells from blood, with Jurkat cell RNA spiked in. Subset indicated: FACS-sorted CD8+CD4-CCR7+CD45RA+ naive T cells. This receptor was obtained from a human donor in good health. Some libraries in this study had Jurkat cell RNA spiked in. The DNA for the CDR3 is TGTGCCAGCAGCTTAGTTCCCATAGATGTACGGCCCAAAAAAAAAAATAACTATGGCTACACCTTC. It specifies CASSLVPIDVRPKKKNNYGYTF.